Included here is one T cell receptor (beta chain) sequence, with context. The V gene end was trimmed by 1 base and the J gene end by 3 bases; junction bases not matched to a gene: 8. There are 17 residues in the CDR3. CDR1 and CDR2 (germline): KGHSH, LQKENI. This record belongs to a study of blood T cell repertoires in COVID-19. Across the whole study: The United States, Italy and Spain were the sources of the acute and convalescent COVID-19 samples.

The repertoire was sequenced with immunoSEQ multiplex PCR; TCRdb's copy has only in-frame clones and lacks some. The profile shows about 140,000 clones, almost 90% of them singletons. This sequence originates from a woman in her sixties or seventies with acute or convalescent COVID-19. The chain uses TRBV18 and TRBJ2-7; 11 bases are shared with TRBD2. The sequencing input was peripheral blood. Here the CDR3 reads CASSPRPSGGLNYEQYF. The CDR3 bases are TGTGCCAGCTCACCACGGCCTAGCGGGGGGTTAAACTACGAGCAGTACTTC.